The 25 T cell receptor beta chains below come from one sample, sequenced in a study of molecular identifiers for immune sequencing clone quantification. MiXCR was run by TCRdb on the PCR reads, yielding one entry per CDR3 protein. Counted here are some 91,000 distinct CDR3 sequences, 20% to 25% occurring once; the ten biggest clones make up roughly 0.94%. Material for sequencing was naive CD8+ T cells from blood, with Jurkat cell RNA spiked in. Described subset: FACS-sorted CD8+CD4-CCR7+CD45RA+ naive T cells. These receptor sequences come from a human donor in good health. Some libraries in this study had Jurkat cell RNA spiked in.

For this clonotype: Relative to the germline gene, one junction end is altered; a read error may explain this. The CDR3 sequence: CANSLAGGPYNEQFF. CDR3 in DNA: TGCGCCAACAGCTTGGCCGGGGGACCGTACAATGAGCAGTTCTTC. J is TRBJ2-1 and V is TRBV5-1; possible D gene TRBD2, 6 bases. CDR3 length: 15 residues. Germline V CDR1 and CDR2: SGHRS, YFSETQ. The full variable domain, rest sourced from reference TRBV5-1 and TRBJ2-1, is KAGVTQTPRYLIKTRGQQVTLSCSPISGHRSVSWYQQTPGQGLQFLFEYFSETQRNKGNFPGRFSGRQFSNSRSEMNVSTLELGDSALYLCANSLAGGPYNEQFFGPGTRLTVL.

In regard to this clonotype: A read error may explain this, as a much larger clone is one base away. The rearrangement uses TRBV4-2 and TRBJ2-7; 10 nucleotides line up with TRBD1. The length of the CDR3 is 15 residues. Looked up from germline, CDR1 is LGHNA and CDR2 is YNFKEQ. V trimming: 4 bases; J trimming: 6 bases; junction bases outside the gene matches: 9. This chain's CDR3 is CASSPAGTGECEQYF. CDR3 nucleotides: TGTGCCAGCAGCCCGGCCGGGACAGGGGAATGCGAGCAGTACTTC.

This clonotype was detected many times. The chain has TRBV7-2 and TRBJ2-1; no definite D call. There are 12 residues in the CDR3. The germline V gene encodes CDR1 SGHTA and CDR2 FQGNSA. V dropped 2 bases and J dropped 6 bases, with 5 bases sitting between them. Here the CDR3 reads CASSLTGNEQFF. CDR3 DNA: TGTGCCAGCAGCTTAACCGGCAATGAGCAGTTCTTC.

The chain couples TRBV9 to TRBJ1-5; D unresolved. This CDR3 contains 13 residues. Trimming stripped 2 bases from V and 7 bases from J, with 10 bases between. Germline CDR1 SGDLS, CDR2 YYNGEE. The CDR3 coding sequence is TGTGCCAGCAGCGTGAATGGAGGGCAGCCCCAGCATTTT. As protein: CASSVNGGQPQHF.

The chain uses TRBV7-9 and TRBJ2-5; tentatively, D is TRBD1 or TRBD2 (5 bases each). From germline, CDR1 is SEHNR and CDR2 FQNEAQ (reference sequence). Trimming took 5 bases from V and 4 from J, leaving 17 bases between them. The CDR3 runs to 15 residues. For the CDR3, the DNA is TGTGCCAGCAGCCCGCCACAACGGGGCGCAGAGACCCAGTACTTC. Translating it yields CASSPPQRGAETQYF.

This clonotype was counted many times. The chain links TRBV7-2 to TRBJ1-3, with D tentatively TRBD1 (5 bases). In germline, CDR1 is SGHTA, CDR2 FQGNSA. V lost 2 bases and J lost 7, with 12 bases in between. CDR3 length equals 14 residues. For the CDR3, the DNA is TGTGCCAGCAGCTTAATGGGGACTTGGAACACCATATATTTT. Translating gives CASSLMGTWNTIYF. Full variable domain (missing parts from reference TRBV7-2 and TRBJ1-3): GAGVSQSPSNKVTEKGKDVELRCDPISGHTALYWYRQSLGQGLEFLIYFQGNSAPDKSGLPSDRFSAERTGGSVSTLTIQRTQQEDSAVYLCASSLMGTWNTIYFGEGSWLTVV.

Regarding this clonotype: This may be a read error, as it is one base from a much larger clone. The V call is TRBV9, the J call TRBJ2-7; possibly TRBD2 for D (5 bases). The CDR3 loop spans 13 amino acids. CDR1 and CDR2 from the germline V gene are SGDLS and YYNGEE. The CDR3 sequence: CASSGPGSYERYF. The CDR3 nucleotides read TGTGCCAGCAGCGGCCCGGGGTCCTACGAGCGGTACTTC.

On this clonotype itself: One end of the junction is discordant with germline, which a read error may explain. This chain uses TRBV5-4 with TRBJ2-7; D is unclear. The CDR3 has 11 amino acids. CDR1 is SGHNT and CDR2 is YYREEE in the germline V gene (reference sequence). CDR3 coding DNA: TGTGCCCGCAGCTTCGGCTGCGAGCAGTACTTC. It specifies CARSFGCEQYF. The full variable domain, with the rest looked up from reference TRBV5-4 and TRBJ2-7, is ETGVTQSPTHLIKTRGQQVTLRCSSQSGHNTVSWYQQALGQGPQFIFQYYREEENGRGNFPPRFSGLQFPNYSSELNVNALELDDSALYLCARSFGCEQYFGPGTRLTVT.

This clonotype has ten or more counts. The V and J genes are TRBV25-1 and TRBJ2-1; D gene uncertain. The CDR3 loop spans 14 amino acids. Trimming took off 1 base at V and 7 bases at J, with 11 bases between the two ends. The V gene's germline CDR1 is MGHDK and CDR2 SYGVNS. In DNA form, the CDR3 reads TGTGCCAGCAGTGAATTAGCTCCCCGGAATGAGCAGTTCTTC. Protein sequence: CASSELAPRNEQFF.

In its sample, this clonotype was seen many times. The chain recombines TRBV11-2 with TRBJ2-4, with D possibly TRBD1 on 6 matching bases. V was trimmed by 7 bases and J by 4 bases, leaving 11 bases between them. The CDR3 extends over 13 amino acids. The germline V gene encodes CDR1 SGHAT and CDR2 FQNNGV. CDR3 sequence reads: CASTRTGKNIQYF. The CDR3 DNA is TGTGCCAGCACCAGAACAGGGAAAAACATTCAGTACTTC.

J is TRBJ2-1 and V is TRBV11-2, with D tentatively TRBD1 (6 bases). Germline CDR1 SGHAT, CDR2 FQNNGV. This CDR3 has 16 amino acids. Trimming left V 0 bases short and J 6 bases short, with 15 bases between. The CDR3: CASSLDMGQACNEQFF. CDR3 nucleotides: TGTGCCAGCAGCTTAGATATGGGACAAGCCTGCAATGAGCAGTTCTTC.

There are many counts of this clonotype. V usage is TRBV7-9 and J usage is TRBJ2-3; 11 bases are a match to TRBD2. V was pared by 11 bases and J by 5 bases, with 9 bases of the junction left unmatched. The germline V gene encodes CDR1 SEHNR and CDR2 FQNEAQ (reference sequence). The CDR3 runs to 14 residues. In nucleotides, the CDR3 is TGTGCCGCGGGGCTAGCGGGGGGAAAAGATACGCAGTATTTT. It is translated as CAAGLAGGKDTQYF.

This clonotype was seen ten or more times. The chain has TRBV28 and TRBJ2-5; the match to TRBD2 covers 15 bases. The CDR3 runs to 15 residues. Germline lookup yields CDR1 MDHEN and CDR2 SYDVKM. After removal of 8 bases from V and 4 bases from J, the junction contained 5 bases not matched to a gene. CDR3 sequence: CASLPGLAGGETQYF. The CDR3 bases are TGTGCCAGCCTCCCGGGACTAGCGGGAGGAGAGACCCAGTACTTC.

Turning to this clonotype: Given a much more abundant clone one base away, this may be a read error. J is TRBJ2-7 and V is TRBV12-5; TRBD1 matches 7 bases. The V gene's germline CDR1 is LGHNT and CDR2 FRNRAP. The CDR3 has 15 residues. With 5 bases clipped from V and 6 bases from J, the junction kept 13 bases outside the gene matches. CDR3 in amino acids: CASGTDPTGACEQYF. Here the CDR3 DNA reads TGTGCTAGTGGTACGGATCCTACAGGGGCCTGCGAGCAGTACTTC.

This clonotype has a handful of counts. The V gene is TRBV19, the J gene TRBJ2-7, with D possibly matching TRBD2 (6 bases). This CDR3 region has 15 residues. CDR1 and CDR2 (germline): LNHDA, SQIVND (reference sequence). V was shortened by 3 bases and J by 4 bases, with 16 bases between the two germline ends. The CDR3 sequence is CASSILRGSGYEQYF. The CDR3 DNA reads as TGTGCCAGTAGTATTCTGCGGGGTTCCGGGTACGAGCAGTACTTC.

In its sample, this clonotype was seen many times. The V call is TRBV3-1, the J call TRBJ2-2; D is uncertain. This CDR3 has 18 residues. Trimming cost V 3 bases and J 4 bases, with 21 bases left between them. Germline values: CDR1 LGHDT, CDR2 YNNKEL (reference sequence). For the CDR3, the DNA is TGTGCCAGCAGCCACCCCCCCTGGGGTCCCCCGACCACCGGGGAGCTGTTTTTT. This gives the protein CASSHPPWGPPTTGELFF.

About this clonotype itself: The final CDR3 position lacks the conserved phenylalanine or tryptophan, pointing to a likely read error. The chain carries TRBV2 and TRBJ2-7; TRBD2 matches at 12 bases. There are 16 residues in the CDR3. Per the germline V gene, CDR1 is SNHLY and CDR2 is FYNNEI. The V segment lost 2 bases and the J segment 4 bases; nucleotides outside the gene matches: 6. CDR3 DNA sequence: TGTGCCAGCAGTGAACTATCGGGACTAGCGGGTTACGAGCAGTACCTC. This gives the protein CASSELSGLAGYEQYL.

Remarks on this clonotype: Possible read error: a much larger clone is one base away. The chain has TRBV6-5 and TRBJ2-1, with TRBD1 identical over 7 bases. The CDR3 consists of 16 residues. The germline V gene encodes CDR1 MNHEY and CDR2 SVGAGI. CDR3 amino acids: CASSYLGQSSCNEQFF. CDR3 nucleotide sequence: TGTGCCAGCAGTTACTTGGGACAGAGCTCCTGCAATGAGCAGTTCTTC.

This clonotype has ten or more counts. Here the CDR3 reads CASSPGLTGETQYF. The CDR3 DNA reads as TGCGCCAGCAGCCCCGGCCTAACGGGTGAGACCCAGTACTTC. The chain carries TRBV4-3 and TRBJ2-5; D is undetermined. The length of the CDR3 is 14 residues. The germline gives CDR1 LGHNA, CDR2 YSLEER. Trimming left V 4 bases short and J 5 bases short, with 14 bases between.

Turning to this clonotype: A single base separates this from a much larger clone, so it may be a read error. The chain links TRBV4-1 to TRBJ2-3, with TRBD1 identical over 8 bases. The CDR3 sequence is 19 residues long. CDR1 is MGHRA and CDR2 is YSYEKL in the germline V gene. Losses at the gene ends were 4 bases for V and 0 bases for J; bases not matched to a gene: 15. CDR3 protein: CASSPAPPDRGISTDTQYF. The CDR3 DNA follows: TGCGCCAGCAGCCCTGCCCCCCCAGACAGGGGCATCAGCACAGATACGCAGTATTTT.

Only a few counts were recorded for this clonotype. A read error is possible here, since a much larger clone lies one base away. The chain has TRBV30 and TRBJ2-3, with D possibly being TRBD2 (6 bases). The CDR3 loop spans 15 amino acids. CDR1 GTSNPN and CDR2 SVGIG come from the germline V gene (reference sequence). DNA for the CDR3: TGTGCCTGGTGTGTGATAAGCGGGCCCACAGATACGCAGTATTTT. Encoded protein: CAWCVISGPTDTQYF.

The chain combines TRBV18 with TRBJ2-7; D may be TRBD1 (6 bases). CDR3 length equals 17 residues. Germline lookup yields CDR1 KGHSH and CDR2 LQKENI. Trimming removed 5 bases at V and 12 bases at J, with 32 bases between. CDR3 residues: CASSNNPGQGSTYAPYF. The CDR3 DNA sequence: TGTGCCAGCTCAAATAACCCGGGCCAGGGGTCGACCTACGCGCCGTACTTC.

This chain connects TRBV6-5 to TRBJ2-7, with D uncertain. Trimming shortened V by 5 bases and J by 2 bases, and 19 bases separated the two germline ends. Germline lookup yields CDR1 MNHEY and CDR2 SVGAGI. This CDR3 has 16 residues. CDR3 in DNA: TGTGCCAGCAGTAACACCTTTGCCGTGATCACCTACGAGCAGTACTTC. Protein product: CASSNTFAVITYEQYF.

This clonotype was seen only once. A read error may explain this, as a much larger clone is one base away. The genes are TRBV9 and TRBJ2-7, with 7 bases fitting TRBD2. The CDR3 runs to 13 residues. The V and J ends lost 4 bases and 5 bases, in that order; junction bases with no gene match: 6. CDR1 and CDR2 from the germline V gene are SGDLS and YYNGEE. DNA of the CDR3: TGTGCCAGCAGCTCGGGACTACACCACGAGCAGTACTTC. Amino acids: CASSSGLHHEQYF.

This clonotype was observed many times. The chain recombines TRBV2 with TRBJ2-3; D is ambiguous. V was shortened by 6 bases and J by 6 bases, with 19 bases between the two germline ends. Germline V lookup: CDR1 SNHLY, CDR2 FYNNEI. This CDR3 has 15 amino acids. The CDR3: CASRDPTGYPDTQYF. In DNA, the CDR3 is TGTGCCAGCAGGGACCCTACCGGGTATCCGGATACGCAGTATTTT. Together with reference TRBV2 and TRBJ2-3, the CDR3 gives the full variable domain: EPEVTQTPSHQVTQMGQEVILRCVPISNHLYFYWYRQILGQKVEFLVSFYNNEISEKSEIFDDQFSVERPDGSNFTLKIRSTKLEDSAMYFCASRDPTGYPDTQYFGPGTRLTVL.